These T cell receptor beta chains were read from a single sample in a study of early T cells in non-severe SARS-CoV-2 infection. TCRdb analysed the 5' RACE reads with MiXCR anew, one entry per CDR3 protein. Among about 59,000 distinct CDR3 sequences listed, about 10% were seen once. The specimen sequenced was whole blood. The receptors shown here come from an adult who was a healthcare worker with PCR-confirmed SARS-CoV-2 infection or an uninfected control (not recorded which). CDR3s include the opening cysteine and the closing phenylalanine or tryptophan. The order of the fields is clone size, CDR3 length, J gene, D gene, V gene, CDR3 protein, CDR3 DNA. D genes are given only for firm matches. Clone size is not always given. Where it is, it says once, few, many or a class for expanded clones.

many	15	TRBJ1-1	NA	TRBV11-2	CASSPIFRMNTEAFF	TGTGCCAGCAGCCCGATCTTCCGGATGAACACTGAAGCTTTCTTT
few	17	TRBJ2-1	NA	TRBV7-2	CASSLPEDSEQDNEQFF	TGTGCCAGCAGCTTACCGGAAGACAGCGAACAAGACAATGAGCAGTTCTTC
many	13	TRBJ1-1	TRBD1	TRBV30	CACPDRGNTEAFF	TGTGCCTGCCCGGACAGGGGGAACACTGAAGCTTTCTTT
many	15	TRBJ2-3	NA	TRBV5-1	CASSPGGWNTDTQYF	TGCGCCAGCAGCCCTGGGGGGTGGAACACAGATACGCAGTATTTT
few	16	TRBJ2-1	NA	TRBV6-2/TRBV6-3	CASSYNRDVAYNEQFF	TGTGCCAGCAGTTACAACCGGGACGTAGCTTACAATGAGCAGTTCTTC
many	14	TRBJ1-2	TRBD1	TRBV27	CASSYRDSRYGYTF	TGTGCCAGCAGTTATCGGGACAGCCGCTATGGCTACACCTTC
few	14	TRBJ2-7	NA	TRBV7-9	CASSLDGGVYEQYF	TGTGCCAGCAGCTTAGATGGGGGCGTTTACGAGCAGTACTTC
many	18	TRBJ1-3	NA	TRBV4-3	CASSQNHQSSYSGNTIYF	TGCGCCAGCAGCCAGAACCATCAATCATCCTACTCTGGAAACACCATATATTTT
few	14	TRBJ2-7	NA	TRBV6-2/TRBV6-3	CASSSGGISYEQYF	TGTGCCAGCAGTTCTGGGGGTATCTCCTACGAGCAGTACTTC
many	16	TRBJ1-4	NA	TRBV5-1	CASSFGRKTTNEKLFF	TGCGCCAGCAGCTTCGGCAGGAAGACAACTAATGAAAAACTGTTTTTT
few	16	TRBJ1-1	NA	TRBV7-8	CASSLGYGRVDTEAFF	TGTGCCAGCAGCTTAGGGTACGGAAGGGTAGACACTGAAGCTTTCTTT
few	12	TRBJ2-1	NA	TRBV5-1	CASSTDGASWFF	TGCGCCAGCAGCACAGACGGGGCTAGCTGGTTCTTC
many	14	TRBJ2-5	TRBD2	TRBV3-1	CASSQDLDVTSVAF	TGTGCCAGCAGCCAAGATCTTGACGTGACTAGCGTCGCCTTC
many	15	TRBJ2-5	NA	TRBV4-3	CASSQEFGGEETQYF	TGCGCCAGCAGCCAAGAATTTGGGGGAGAGGAGACCCAGTACTTC
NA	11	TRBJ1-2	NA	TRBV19	CASRDPSGYTF	TGTGCCAGTAGGGACCCTTCTGGCTACACCTTC
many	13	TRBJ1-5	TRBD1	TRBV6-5	CASRPQGDQPQHF	TGTGCCAGCAGACCCCAGGGGGACCAGCCCCAGCATTTT
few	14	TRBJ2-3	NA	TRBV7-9	CASSRTTGRQTQYF	TGTGCCAGCAGTCGTACAACAGGGAGACAGACGCAGTATTTT
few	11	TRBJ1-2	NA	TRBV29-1	CSVVGQYGYTF	TGCAGCGTTGTAGGGCAGTATGGCTACACCTTC
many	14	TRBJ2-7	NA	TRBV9	CASSPGGLSYEQYF	TGTGCCAGCAGCCCCGGAGGCCTCTCCTACGAGCAGTACTTC
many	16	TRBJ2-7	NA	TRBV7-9	CASSLSGLAGSYEQYF	TGTGCCAGCAGCTTATCGGGGTTGGCTGGGTCCTACGAGCAGTACTTC
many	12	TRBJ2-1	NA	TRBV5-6	CASSWAGNEQFF	TGTGCCAGCAGCTGGGCTGGCAATGAGCAGTTCTTC
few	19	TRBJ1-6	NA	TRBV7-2	CASSLGRGTGTSFNSPLHF	TGTGCCAGCAGCTTAGGCCGAGGCACAGGGACGTCCTTTAATTCACCCCTCCACTTT
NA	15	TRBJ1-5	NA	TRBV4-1	CASSQLQGERQPQHF	TGCGCCAGCAGCCAATTGCAAGGGGAGCGGCAGCCCCAGCATTTT
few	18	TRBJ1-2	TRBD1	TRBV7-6	CASSSSWGTGAPSFGYTF	TGTGCCAGCAGCTCAAGTTGGGGGACAGGGGCCCCGTCATTTGGCTACACCTTC